The 3 T cell receptor beta chains reported below all come from one sample, sequenced in a study of early stage breast cancer tumors. Measured with immunoSEQ multiplex PCR; TCRdb has only the in-frame clones, and not every one. The repertoire holds roughly 14,000 clones, with roughly 84% as singletons. Material for sequencing was normal breast tissue next to the tumor. The source of these receptors is a person aged 25 to 45 with breast cancer.

Here the CDR3 reads CAHSLEGFTDTQYF. The CDR3 region has the DNA TGTGCCCATTCTCTTGAGGGGTTTACAGATACGCAGTATTTT. V usage is TRBV10-3 and J usage is TRBJ2-3; D could derive from TRBD1 or TRBD2 (5 bases each). Germline V CDR1 and CDR2: ENHRY, SYGVKD. The V gene lost 11 bases and the J gene lost 3 bases, with 18 bases spanning the gap. The CDR3 has 14 residues.

The rearrangement joins TRBV28 to TRBJ2-7; perhaps TRBD2 as D (5 bases). Germline V gene data show CDR1 as MDHEN and CDR2 as SYDVKM. The V and J ends lost 3 bases and 2 bases respectively, with 14 bases between them. This CDR3 is built from 15 residues. This CDR3 reads CASSFAGSLAYEQYF. The CDR3 coding sequence is TGTGCCAGCAGTTTTGCGGGCAGCCTAGCCTACGAGCAGTACTTC.

This clone was detected only a few times. The chain joins TRBV4-2 to TRBJ2-2; the D gene could be TRBD1 or TRBD2 (5 bases each). CDR1 is LGHNA, CDR2 YNFKEQ, per germline. Trimming removed 1 base from V and 5 bases from J, with 11 bases in between. The CDR3 is 15 amino acids. This CDR3 is CASSQVGPTTGELFF. The CDR3 bases are TGTGCCAGCAGCCAAGTGGGACCTACGACCGGGGAGCTGTTTTTT.